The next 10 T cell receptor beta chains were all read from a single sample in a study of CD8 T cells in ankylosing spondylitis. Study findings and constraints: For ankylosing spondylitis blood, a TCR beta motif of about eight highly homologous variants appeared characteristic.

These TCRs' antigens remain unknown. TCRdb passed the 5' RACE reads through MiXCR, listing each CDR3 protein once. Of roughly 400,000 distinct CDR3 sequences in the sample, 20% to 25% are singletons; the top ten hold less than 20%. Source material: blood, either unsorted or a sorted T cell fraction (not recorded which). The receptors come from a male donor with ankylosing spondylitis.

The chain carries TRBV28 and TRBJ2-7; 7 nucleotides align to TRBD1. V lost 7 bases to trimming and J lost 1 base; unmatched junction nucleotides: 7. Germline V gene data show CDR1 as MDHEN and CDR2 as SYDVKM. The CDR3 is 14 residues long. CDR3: CASIPTGQSYEQYF. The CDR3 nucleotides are TGTGCCAGCATCCCTACGGGACAGTCCTACGAGCAGTACTTC.

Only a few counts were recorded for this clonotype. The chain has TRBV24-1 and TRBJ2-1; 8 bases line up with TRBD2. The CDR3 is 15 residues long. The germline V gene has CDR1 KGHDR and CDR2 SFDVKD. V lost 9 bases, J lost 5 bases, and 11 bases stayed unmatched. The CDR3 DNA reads TGTGCCACCCGGGGGGGAGCGGGAGATCACAATGAGCAGTTCTTC. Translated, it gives CATRGGAGDHNEQFF.

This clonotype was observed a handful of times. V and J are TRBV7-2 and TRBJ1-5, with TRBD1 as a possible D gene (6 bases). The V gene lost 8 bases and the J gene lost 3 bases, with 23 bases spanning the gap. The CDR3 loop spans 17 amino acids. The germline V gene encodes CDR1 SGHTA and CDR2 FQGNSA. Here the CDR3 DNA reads TGTGCCAGCTCAAAGGCGGGGGCCGGTCGAGACAATCAGCCCCAGCATTTT. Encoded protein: CASSKAGAGRDNQPQHF.

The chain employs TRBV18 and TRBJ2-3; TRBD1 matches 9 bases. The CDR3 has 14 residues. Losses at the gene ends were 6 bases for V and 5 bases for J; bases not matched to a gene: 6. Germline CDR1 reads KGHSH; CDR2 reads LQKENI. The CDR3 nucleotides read TGTGCCAGCTCGCCGGGACAGGGCCAAGATACGCAGTATTTT. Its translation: CASSPGQGQDTQYF. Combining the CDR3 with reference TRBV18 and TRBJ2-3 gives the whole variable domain NAGVMQNPRHLVRRRGQEARLRCSPMKGHSHVYWYRQLPEEGLKFMVYLQKENIIDESGMPKERFSAEFPKEGPSILRIQQVVRGDSAAYFCASSPGQGQDTQYFGPGTRLTVL.

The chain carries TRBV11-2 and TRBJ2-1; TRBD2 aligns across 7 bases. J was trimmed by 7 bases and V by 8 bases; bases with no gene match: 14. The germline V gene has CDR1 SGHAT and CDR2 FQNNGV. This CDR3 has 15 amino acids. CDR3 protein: CASLGEREGRNEQFF. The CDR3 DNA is TGTGCCAGCCTTGGGGAGAGGGAGGGGAGGAATGAGCAGTTCTTC.

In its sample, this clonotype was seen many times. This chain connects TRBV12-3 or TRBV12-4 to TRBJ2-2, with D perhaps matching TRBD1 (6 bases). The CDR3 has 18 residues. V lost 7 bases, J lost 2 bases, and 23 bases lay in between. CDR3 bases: TGTGCCAGCACCAACCCCCTCCACCAGGGGTTCAACACCGGGGAGCTGTTTTTT. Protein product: CASTNPLHQGFNTGELFF.

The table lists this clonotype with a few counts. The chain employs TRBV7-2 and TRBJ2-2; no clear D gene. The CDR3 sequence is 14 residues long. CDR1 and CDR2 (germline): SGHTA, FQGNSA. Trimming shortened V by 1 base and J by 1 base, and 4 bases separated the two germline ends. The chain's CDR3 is CASSLVENTGELFF. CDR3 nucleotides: TGTGCCAGCAGCTTAGTTGAGAACACCGGGGAGCTGTTTTTT.

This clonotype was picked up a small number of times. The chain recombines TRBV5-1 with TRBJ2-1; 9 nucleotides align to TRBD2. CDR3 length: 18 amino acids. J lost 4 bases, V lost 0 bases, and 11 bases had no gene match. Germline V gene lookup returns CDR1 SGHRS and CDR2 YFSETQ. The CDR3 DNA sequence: TGCGCCAGCAGCTTGGAGGGGCTAGCGGGAACTAGTTACAATGAGCAGTTCTTC. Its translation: CASSLEGLAGTSYNEQFF.

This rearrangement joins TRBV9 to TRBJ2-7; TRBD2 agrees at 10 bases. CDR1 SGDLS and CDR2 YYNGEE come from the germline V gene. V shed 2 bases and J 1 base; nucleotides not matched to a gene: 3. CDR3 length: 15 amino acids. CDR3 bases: TGTGCCAGCAGCGTCGGACTAGCGGATTCCTACGAGCAGTACTTC. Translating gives CASSVGLADSYEQYF.

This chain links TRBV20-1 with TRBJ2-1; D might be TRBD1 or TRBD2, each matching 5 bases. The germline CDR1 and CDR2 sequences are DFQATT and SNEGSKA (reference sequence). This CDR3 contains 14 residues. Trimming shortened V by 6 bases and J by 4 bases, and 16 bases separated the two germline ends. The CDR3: CSATPGPSYNEQFF. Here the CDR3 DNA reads TGCAGTGCGACACCGGGACCCTCTTACAATGAGCAGTTCTTC.